A single T cell receptor beta chain is shown here with its context. The antigen is undetermined. CD45RO-negative cells were positively selected for CCR7, leaving out terminally differentiated effector memory CD45RA+ cells. This specimen comes from a study of shared clonotypes between healthy human individuals. Study-level background: Donor composition was two women and a few men, aged 18 to 49. Study-wide results and caveats: Sequencing depth was expected to influence donor clonotype sharing. Estimated richness values were generally larger in naive subsets than in memory subsets.

Replicate PCRs for sorted subsets used 200 ng DNA; this equaled 25,000 to 35,000 T cell genomes. Using immunoSEQ multiplex PCR, the repertoire was profiled, and TCRdb retains in-frame clones only, with some absent. The top ten hold around 1.2% of the sample, which has some 1,900,000 clones, roughly 95% seen once. This CDR3 region has 11 residues. Germline CDR1 reads SQVTM; CDR2 reads ANQGSEA. V was clipped by 3 bases and J by 6 bases, with 9 bases between them. The receptor comes from a young man in good health. The genes are TRBV29-1 and TRBJ2-7, with D possibly being TRBD2 (5 bases). What was sequenced was naive CD8+ T cells sorted from blood. This CDR3 reads CSVEEAGEQYF. In DNA, the CDR3 is TGCAGCGTTGAGGAGGCAGGCGAGCAGTACTTC.